This is a list of T cell receptor beta chains from one sample in a study of tumor and adjacent non-tumor tissue in lung cancer. A single record per CDR3 protein comes from TCRdb applying MiXCR to the multiplex PCR reads. The sample includes 75,000 to 95,000 distinct CDR3 sequences, 72% seen only once; the top ten take approximately 9%. What was sequenced was lung tumor tissue. Receptors originate from a woman aged 40 to 50 with non-small cell lung cancer. Both conserved end residues are part of each CDR3. The D gene is left open where the match is weak. Some rows have no size entry. The others give once, few or many, or a class for an expanded clone.

medium-sized	TRBJ2-7	TRBV11-1	-	TGTGCCAGCAGCTTAAGAGGGATTGGGCAGTACTTC	CASSLRGIGQYF
-	TRBJ2-3	TRBV11-2	TRBD1	TGTCTCAGCAGCCGGACGGCGAGGGGGCTCGGTAGCACAGATACGCAGTATTTT	CLSSRTARGLGSTDTQYF
-	TRBJ2-5	TRBV11-3	-	TGTGCCAGCTGCTTCTTACGGGGCCAAGAGACTCAGTACTTC	CASCFLRGQETQYF
-	TRBJ2-5	TRBV29-1	TRBD2	TGCAGCGTTGATTCTGCTGGCAGCCTGGGGGGGACCCAATGCTTC	CSVDSAGSLGGTQCF
-	TRBJ2-1	TRBV20-1	TRBD2	TGCAGTACTAGAGATCAGCGGGAGTCACACAATGAGCAGTTCTTC	CSTRDQRESHNEQFF
many	TRBJ1-1	TRBV20-1	TRBD1	TGCAGTGCTACTCGGACAGGCGGGAACACTGAAGCTTTCTTT	CSATRTGGNTEAFF
-	TRBJ2-7	TRBV5-6	-	TGTGCCAGTAGCTCGCGGCAGAGCCCGAGGTACTTC	CASSSRQSPRYF
-	TRBJ2-3	TRBV20-1	-	TGCAGTGCTAGGGGGTGGGACAGGGGATATAGCGGGAGTGCAGATACGCAGTATTTT	CSARGWDRGYSGSADTQYF
-	TRBJ2-3	TRBV20-1	-	TGCAGTGCCTTTGGCAGCGGAAGGGCCCTCGTTTTGACAGATACGCAGTATTTT	CSAFGSGRALVLTDTQYF
-	TRBJ2-1	TRBV20-1	-	TGCAGTGCCCGGGACAACTCCTACAATGAGCAGTTCTTC	CSARDNSYNEQFF
-	TRBJ1-2	TRBV4-1	-	TGCGCCAGCAGCCAAGACCAGGGGAGAAGCTATGTCTACACCTTC	CASSQDQGRSYVYTF
-	TRBJ1-4	TRBV7-8	-	TGTGCCAACAGCTTAGACCCAGAAAAACTGTTTTTT	CANSLDPEKLFF
once	TRBJ1-5	TRBV6-5	TRBD1	TGTGCCACCAGTTACTCGACAGGGAATTATCAGCCCCAGCGTTTT	CATSYSTGNYQPQRF
-	TRBJ2-7	TRBV12-3/TRBV12-4	-	TGTGCCAGCAGTTTGACAGACTCCCACGAGCAGTACTTT	CASSLTDSHEQYF
-	TRBJ1-1	TRBV6-1	-	TGTGCCAGTAGTAATATCGCAAGATCTGGCACTGAAGCTTTCTTT	CASSNIARSGTEAFF
many	TRBJ2-1	TRBV6-4	TRBD1	TGTGCCAGCAGTGACGAGAGGACAGGGGGAAATGAGCAGTTCTTC	CASSDERTGGNEQFF
-	TRBJ2-2	TRBV11-2	-	TGTGCCAGTAGCCCAAATTCAGGGGGCTTGGGGGGGCAGTTTTTT	CASSPNSGGLGGQFF
-	TRBJ1-1	TRBV6-2/TRBV6-3	-	TGTGCCAGCAGTTACCACAGAGGGGCCGGGCAGGGTAACACTGATGCTTTCTTT	CASSYHRGAGQGNTDAFF
once	TRBJ1-1	TRBV11-2	TRBD1	TGTGCCAGCAGCCCTTTTGCAGGGGGTACTGAAGCTTTCTTT	CASSPFAGGTEAFF
-	TRBJ2-7	TRBV29-1	-	TGCAGCGCGGGATGTAGGTACAAGCAGTACTTC	CSAGCRYKQYF
-	TRBJ1-1	TRBV29-1	-	TGCTGCGCAACCGACAGAACGAACACTGAAGCTTCCTTT	CCATDRTNTEASF
many	TRBJ2-2	TRBV5-4	TRBD2	TGTGCCAGCAGGGAGGGAGGGCCCGGCACCGGGGAGCTGTTTTTT	CASREGGPGTGELFF
-	TRBJ2-1	TRBV20-1	-	TGCAGTCCTAGAGACTTAGTGGGAGAGTACAATGAGCAGTTCTTC	CSPRDLVGEYNEQFF
many	TRBJ2-5	TRBV4-1	TRBD2	TGCGCCAGCAGCTTGACTAGCGGGGGGGTATCCCAAGAGACCCAGTACTTC	CASSLTSGGVSQETQYF
once	TRBJ2-1	TRBV11-3	TRBD2	TGTGCCAGCTGCTCGGAGGGGACTAGCAGGGGCAATGAGCGGTTCTTC	CASCSEGTSRGNERFF
many	TRBJ2-7	TRBV4-1	TRBD2	TGCGCCAGCAGCCAAGTCGGGCTAGCGGAAACCTACGGGAAAACGGAAAGGGAGCAGTACTTC	CASSQVGLAETYGKTEREQYF
many	TRBJ1-1	TRBV28	-	TGTGCCAGCAGTTTAGCAGGGTATGGCACTGAAGCTTTCTTT	CASSLAGYGTEAFF
few	TRBJ1-5	TRBV11-2	-	TGTGCCAGCAGCTTAATACGAGGGTGGCCCCAACATTTT	CASSLIRGWPQHF
few	TRBJ2-1	TRBV7-9	TRBD2	TGTGCCAGCAGTCGCAGCGGGAGCTCCTTCAATGAGCAGTTCTTC	CASSRSGSSFNEQFF
-	TRBJ2-4	TRBV11-2	-	TGTGCCAGCAGCTCGATACTAGGAGGAGAGAACATCCAGTACTTC	CASSSILGGENIQYF
-	TRBJ2-5	TRBV6-1	-	TGTGCCAGCAGTGGAATGACGGATCTGGAGACCCAGTACTTT	CASSGMTDLETQYF
-	TRBJ1-6	TRBV12-3/TRBV12-4	-	TGTGCCAGCAGTTTATTGGGGGGCGCGCATGGCTGTTCACCCCTCCACTTC	CASSLLGGAHGCSPLHF
-	TRBJ1-5	TRBV6-1	-	TGTGACAGCAGGGCCACAGGATTCAATCAGCCTCAGCATTTT	CDSRATGFNQPQHF
-	TRBJ2-7	TRBV6-6	TRBD2	TGTGCCAGTAGTGTGGGGCGGTTGCGGGAGCGGGAGCAGTACTTC	CASSVGRLREREQYF
-	TRBJ2-7	TRBV5-6	-	TGTGCCAGCAGCTTAATGCTGGGACACGGAATTAATTACGAGCAGTACTTC	CASSLMLGHGINYEQYF
-	TRBJ2-3	TRBV20-1	TRBD2	TGCAGTGCTAGAACGCTAGCGGTCCTCACAGATACGCAGTATTTT	CSARTLAVLTDTQYF
many	TRBJ1-5	TRBV10-2	-	TGCGCCAGCAGTGAGTCATGGCAGCCCCAGCATTTT	CASSESWQPQHF
-	TRBJ2-3	TRBV11-2	-	TGTGCCAGCAGCCGCCTTATAGGGGCGGGTTTCACGGATACGCAGTATTTT	CASSRLIGAGFTDTQYF
many	TRBJ2-5	TRBV20-1	TRBD2	TGCAGGGGAGCGGGAGTAGAGACCCAGTACTTC	CRGAGVETQYF
once	TRBJ2-1	TRBV10-3	TRBD2	TGTGCCGCCGTAGTAGCGGGAGGGTCAGGTGAGCAGTTCTTC	CAAVVAGGSGEQFF
-	TRBJ1-4	TRBV12-3/TRBV12-4	-	TGTGCCGACAGTTCGGACAGAGAGAAAGAAAAACTGTTTTTT	CADSSDREKEKLFF
-	TRBJ1-5	TRBV4-1	-	TGCGCCAACAGCCAAGATCTAATGGGGGTCAGCGGCAATCAGCCCCAGCATTTT	CANSQDLMGVSGNQPQHF
many	TRBJ1-1	TRBV28	-	TGTGCCAGCAGTACAGGCGGCAGGGCAGTTGAAGCTTTCTTT	CASSTGGRAVEAFF
-	TRBJ2-5	TRBV6-5	TRBD2	TGTGTCAGCAGCCCCGGACTAGTGGGGGTTACTAAAGAGACCCAGTACTTC	CVSSPGLVGVTKETQYF
-	TRBJ1-1	TRBV11-2	TRBD1	TGTGCCAGTAGCTTACGTGCAGGGGGTGAAGATTTCTTT	CASSLRAGGEDFF
-	TRBJ2-5	TRBV13	-	TGTGCCATCAGCTTGGGTGAGACCCAGTACTTC	CAISLGETQYF
many	TRBJ2-1	TRBV14	-	TGTGCCAGCAGCCAACGGAGGATGTTGACAGGCTCCTACAATGAGCAGTTCTTC	CASSQRRMLTGSYNEQFF
few	TRBJ1-2	TRBV7-9	TRBD1	TGTGCCAGCAGCTTTCGACAGGGGGCCGAGAATGGCTACACCTTC	CASSFRQGAENGYTF
-	TRBJ1-1	TRBV4-1	-	TGCGCCAGCAACCAATTGTCTTTCTGGGACACTGAAGCTTTCTTT	CASNQLSFWDTEAFF
-	TRBJ1-6	TRBV4-1	-	TGCGTCAGCAGCCAGGGCCCCCGGACAGTTTCATCCCTCCACTTT	CVSSQGPRTVSSLHF
-	TRBJ1-5	TRBV6-5	TRBD1	TGTGCCGGCAGTTATCCGGGACAGCCACAGCATTTT	CAGSYPGQPQHF
-	TRBJ2-7	TRBV5-4	TRBD2	TGTGCCAGCAGTTTGTTGTTGGTCGCGGGAGGATCCTACGATCAGTACTTC	CASSLLLVAGGSYDQYF
-	TRBJ1-2	TRBV4-1	-	TGCGCCAGTAGCCAGATCAGGGGATTATGCGGCTACACCTTC	CASSQIRGLCGYTF
-	TRBJ2-3	TRBV11-2	-	TGTGCCAGCAGTTTGGCAGATACGCAGTATTTT	CASSLADTQYF
-	TRBJ1-1	TRBV11-1	-	TGTGTAATAGAACGGATAAGAAACACTGAAACTTTCTTT	CVIERIRNTETFF
-	TRBJ2-5	TRBV6-1	TRBD2	TGTACCAGGAGTGAAGGGACTAGCGGGAGGATTCAAGAGACCCAGTACTTC	CTRSEGTSGRIQETQYF
-	TRBJ2-2	TRBV10-2	TRBD2	TGCGCCAGCAACCGGGAGGATCGGAGCGGGGAGCTCTTTTTT	CASNREDRSGELFF
-	TRBJ1-6	TRBV11-2	-	TGTGCCAGCAGCTCCTACAGTGATAATTCACCCCTCCACTTT	CASSSYSDNSPLHF
-	TRBJ2-5	TRBV4-1	TRBD1	TGCGCCAGCAGCCAAATTCGTGGGACAGACTATCAAGAGACCCACAACTTC	CASSQIRGTDYQETHNF